A selection of T cell receptor beta chains follows, all from one sample in a study of T cells in localized non-small cell lung cancer. Sequencing used immunoSEQ multiplex PCR; TCRdb keeps in-frame clones, though not all of them. The sample includes around 30,000 clones, about 90% of them seen just once. The material sequenced was PBMCs, taken before any cancer treatment. The receptors here all came from a man aged 35-69 years with stage II lung adenocarcinoma. Each CDR3 is given with its conserved first and last residue. A D gene is named only where the DNA matches it firmly. Clone size is not always given. Where it is, it says once, few, many or a class for expanded clones.

v_gene,j_gene,abundance,d_gene,len,CDR3aa,CDR3nt
TRBV6-5,TRBJ2-5,NA,TRBD1,15,CASSGRQGVVETQYF,TGTGCCAGCAGCGGTCGGCAGGGGGTAGTAGAGACCCAGTACTTC
TRBV6-1,TRBJ2-7,NA,NA,13,CASSRGQIYEQYF,TGTGCCAGCAGTCGAGGACAGATCTACGAGCAGTACTTC
TRBV28,TRBJ1-1,NA,NA,11,CASTSHTEAFF,TGTGCCAGCACCAGTCACACTGAAGCTTTCTTT
TRBV5-1,TRBJ2-7,NA,TRBD2,16,CASSLGRLAGDYEQYF,TGCGCCAGCAGCTTGGGGAGGCTAGCGGGAGACTACGAGCAGTACTTC
TRBV7-6,TRBJ2-5,NA,NA,14,CASSLTTGPETQYF,TGTGCCAGCAGCTTAACTACAGGGCCAGAGACCCAGTACTTC
TRBV19,TRBJ2-7,NA,NA,15,CASTRQGVLGDEQYF,TGTGCCAGTACTCGCCAAGGGGTTTTGGGAGACGAGCAGTACTTC
TRBV7-8,TRBJ2-5,NA,NA,13,CASRSAGHETQYF,TGTGCCAGCAGATCAGCGGGACATGAGACCCAGTACTTC
TRBV4-1,TRBJ2-1,once,NA,15,CASSQEQGSYNEQFF,TGCGCCAGCAGCCAAGAGCAGGGAAGCTACAATGAGCAGTTCTTC
TRBV6-1,TRBJ1-5,NA,NA,13,CASWGGAGQPQHF,TGTGCCAGCTGGGGGGGGGCCGGGCAGCCCCAGCATTTT
TRBV9,TRBJ2-5,NA,NA,15,CASSAHSVRRETQYF,TGTGCCAGCAGCGCACACAGCGTCCGACGGGAGACCCAGTACTTC
TRBV30,TRBJ2-5,NA,TRBD1,13,CASTNTGGETQYF,TGTGCCTCAACCAATACAGGGGGAGAGACCCAGTACTTC
TRBV19,TRBJ2-7,NA,TRBD2,14,CASSRSGSGYEQYF,TGTGCCAGTAGTAGAAGCGGGAGCGGGTACGAGCAGTACTTC
TRBV27,TRBJ2-5,NA,NA,16,CASSLQGSSYKETQYF,TGTGCCAGCAGTTTACAGGGTTCTTCGTACAAAGAGACCCAGTACTTC
TRBV7-9,TRBJ1-2,NA,TRBD1,16,CASSLGAGQDSYGYTF,TGTGCCAGCAGCTTAGGGGCGGGACAGGATTCCTATGGCTACACCTTC
TRBV7-3,TRBJ2-3,NA,TRBD2,16,CASSLKGSGIIDTQYF,TGTGCCAGCAGCTTAAAGGGTAGCGGGATAATTGATACGCAGTATTTT
TRBV7-9,TRBJ1-1,NA,NA,13,CASNRDTPGGAFF,TGTGCCAGCAACCGGGACACCCCGGGGGGAGCTTTCTTT
TRBV28,TRBJ2-1,NA,NA,14,CASSPVSLYNEQFF,TGTGCCAGCAGTCCCGTCTCCTTGTACAATGAGCAGTTCTTC
TRBV2,TRBJ2-2,NA,NA,12,CASSTRTGELFF,TGTGCCAGCAGCACTAGGACCGGGGAGCTGTTTTTT
TRBV5-4,TRBJ2-7,NA,TRBD2,15,CASSPLAGGPYEQYF,TGTGCCAGCAGCCCTCTAGCGGGAGGGCCCTACGAGCAGTACTTC
TRBV9,TRBJ2-1,NA,TRBD1,18,CASSPPPQGQQNYNEQFF,TGTGCCAGCAGCCCACCCCCGCAGGGACAGCAGAATTACAATGAGCAGTTCTTC
TRBV28,TRBJ2-7,NA,TRBD2,14,CASSQVAGVQEQYF,TGTGCCAGCAGCCAGGTGGCGGGAGTTCAAGAGCAGTACTTC
TRBV4-1,TRBJ2-2,NA,TRBD2,17,CASSQDPGRANTGELFF,TGCGCCAGCAGCCAAGATCCCGGGAGGGCAAACACCGGGGAGCTGTTTTTT
TRBV19,TRBJ1-4,NA,NA,16,CASSLFGTATNEKLFF,TGTGCCAGTAGTTTGTTTGGAACAGCAACTAATGAAAAACTGTTTTTT
TRBV7-2,TRBJ2-3,NA,TRBD2,16,CASSLEPGTRGDTQYF,TGTGCCAGCAGCTTAGAACCGGGGACTAGGGGGGATACGCAGTATTTT
TRBV11-2,TRBJ2-3,once,NA,14,CASSPWEGTDTQYF,TGTGCCAGCAGCCCTTGGGAAGGGACAGATACGCAGTATTTT
TRBV2,TRBJ2-5,NA,NA,15,CASSEALGAGETQYF,TGTGCCAGCAGTGAAGCGCTCGGGGCAGGGGAGACCCAGTACTTC
TRBV2,TRBJ2-4,NA,NA,13,CASSEDLAGIRYF,TGTGCCAGCAGTGAAGATCTAGCAGGGATTCGGTACTTC
TRBV7-2,TRBJ1-2,NA,TRBD1,14,CASSSQGEVGGYTF,TGTGCCAGCAGCTCCCAGGGGGAGGTGGGTGGCTACACCTTC
TRBV28,TRBJ2-1,NA,TRBD2,17,CASSLPGLAVEGIEQFF,TGTGCCAGCAGTTTACCGGGACTAGCCGTCGAAGGGATTGAGCAGTTCTTC
TRBV27,TRBJ2-1,NA,TRBD1,14,CASSLTGTGIEQFF,TGTGCCAGCAGTCTCACCGGGACAGGGATTGAGCAGTTCTTC
TRBV5-4,TRBJ2-5,once,NA,13,CASSNRIVETQYF,TGTGCCAGCAGCAACAGGATTGTGGAGACCCAGTACTTC